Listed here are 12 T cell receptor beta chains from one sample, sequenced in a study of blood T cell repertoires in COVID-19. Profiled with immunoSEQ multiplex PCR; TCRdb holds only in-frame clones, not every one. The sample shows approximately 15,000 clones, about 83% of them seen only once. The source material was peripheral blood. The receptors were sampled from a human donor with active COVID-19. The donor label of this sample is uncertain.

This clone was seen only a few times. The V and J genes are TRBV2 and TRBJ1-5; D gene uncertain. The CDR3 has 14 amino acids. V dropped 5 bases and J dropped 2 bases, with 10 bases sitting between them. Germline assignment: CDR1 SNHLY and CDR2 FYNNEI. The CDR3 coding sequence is TGTGCCAGCAGTCAGGTAGGCGGCAATCAGCCCCAGCATTTT. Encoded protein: CASSQVGGNQPQHF.

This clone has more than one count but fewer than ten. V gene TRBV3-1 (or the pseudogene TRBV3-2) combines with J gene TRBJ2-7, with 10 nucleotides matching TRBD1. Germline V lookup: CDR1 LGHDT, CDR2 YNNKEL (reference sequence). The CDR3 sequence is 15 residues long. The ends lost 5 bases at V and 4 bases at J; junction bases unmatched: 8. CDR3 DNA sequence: TGTGCCAGCAGCGCCCCGGGACAGGGGATATACGAGCAGTACTTC. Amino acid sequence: CASSAPGQGIYEQYF.

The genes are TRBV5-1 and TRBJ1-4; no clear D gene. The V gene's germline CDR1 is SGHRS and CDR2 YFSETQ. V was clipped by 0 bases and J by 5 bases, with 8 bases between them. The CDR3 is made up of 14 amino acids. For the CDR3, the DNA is TGCGCCAGCAGCTTGGACGGTCGGAATGAAAAACTGTTTTTT. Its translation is CASSLDGRNEKLFF.

CDR3 DNA: TGTGCCAGCAGCTTAAATCCGCTAGCGGGTTTGGGCCATGAGCAGTTCTTC. This translates into CASSLNPLAGLGHEQFF. J is TRBJ2-1 and V is TRBV11-3, with 8 bases matching TRBD2. The CDR3 spans 17 residues. The junction had 14 bases not matched to a gene; V was cut back by 2 bases and J by 8 bases. From germline, CDR1 is SGHNT and CDR2 YENEEA.

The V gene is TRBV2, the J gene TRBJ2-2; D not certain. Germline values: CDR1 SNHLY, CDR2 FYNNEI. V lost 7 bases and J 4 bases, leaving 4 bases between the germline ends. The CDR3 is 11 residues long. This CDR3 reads CASTFTGELFF. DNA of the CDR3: TGTGCCAGCACTTTCACCGGGGAGCTGTTTTTT.

The CDR3 here is CASSPRLGADTQYF. The DNA for the CDR3 is TGTGCCAGCAGCCCGAGACTAGGGGCAGATACGCAGTATTTT. The gene calls are TRBV13 and TRBJ2-3; possibly TRBD2 for D (6 bases). The CDR3 runs to 14 residues. The germline CDR1 and CDR2 sequences are PRHDT and FYEKMQ (reference sequence). The V and J ends lost 5 bases and 4 bases respectively, with 13 bases between them.

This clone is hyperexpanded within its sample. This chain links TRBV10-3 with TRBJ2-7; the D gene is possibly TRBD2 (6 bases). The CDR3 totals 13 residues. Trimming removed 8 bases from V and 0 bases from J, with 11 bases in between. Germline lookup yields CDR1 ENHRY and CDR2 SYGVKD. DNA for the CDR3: TGTGCCATCCTCGGGGGAAACTCCTACGAGCAGTACTTC. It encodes CAILGGNSYEQYF.

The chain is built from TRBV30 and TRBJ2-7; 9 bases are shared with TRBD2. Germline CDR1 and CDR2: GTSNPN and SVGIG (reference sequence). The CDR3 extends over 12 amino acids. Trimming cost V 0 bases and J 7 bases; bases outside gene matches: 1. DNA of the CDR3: TGTGCCTGGAGTGTGACTAGCGGTGAGCAGTACTTC. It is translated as CAWSVTSGEQYF.

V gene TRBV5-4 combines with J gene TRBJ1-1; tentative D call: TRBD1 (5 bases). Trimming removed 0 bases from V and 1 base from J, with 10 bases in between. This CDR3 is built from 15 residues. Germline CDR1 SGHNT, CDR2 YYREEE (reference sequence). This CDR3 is CASSLGPGGNTEAFF. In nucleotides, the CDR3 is TGTGCCAGCAGCTTGGGTCCCGGGGGGAACACTGAAGCTTTCTTT.

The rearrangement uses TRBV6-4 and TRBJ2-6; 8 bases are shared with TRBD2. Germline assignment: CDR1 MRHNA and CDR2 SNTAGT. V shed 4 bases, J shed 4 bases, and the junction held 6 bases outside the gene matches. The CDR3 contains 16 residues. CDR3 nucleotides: TGTGCCAGCAGTGGATCGGGGGGGCAAGGGGCCAACGTCCTGACTTTC. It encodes CASSGSGGQGANVLTF.

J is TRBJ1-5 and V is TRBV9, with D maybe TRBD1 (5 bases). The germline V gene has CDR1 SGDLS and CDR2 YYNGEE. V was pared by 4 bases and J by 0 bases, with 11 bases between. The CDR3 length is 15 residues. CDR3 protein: CASSPGTVSNQPQHF. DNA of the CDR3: TGTGCCAGCAGCCCCGGGACTGTTAGCAATCAGCCCCAGCATTTT.

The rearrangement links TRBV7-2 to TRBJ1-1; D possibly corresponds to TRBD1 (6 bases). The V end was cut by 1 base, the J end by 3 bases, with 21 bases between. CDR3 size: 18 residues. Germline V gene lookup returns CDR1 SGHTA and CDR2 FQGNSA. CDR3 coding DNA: TGTGCCAGCAGCTTAGGCGTTAGGGGGACACGGCAGGACACTGAAGCTTTCTTT. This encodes CASSLGVRGTRQDTEAFF.